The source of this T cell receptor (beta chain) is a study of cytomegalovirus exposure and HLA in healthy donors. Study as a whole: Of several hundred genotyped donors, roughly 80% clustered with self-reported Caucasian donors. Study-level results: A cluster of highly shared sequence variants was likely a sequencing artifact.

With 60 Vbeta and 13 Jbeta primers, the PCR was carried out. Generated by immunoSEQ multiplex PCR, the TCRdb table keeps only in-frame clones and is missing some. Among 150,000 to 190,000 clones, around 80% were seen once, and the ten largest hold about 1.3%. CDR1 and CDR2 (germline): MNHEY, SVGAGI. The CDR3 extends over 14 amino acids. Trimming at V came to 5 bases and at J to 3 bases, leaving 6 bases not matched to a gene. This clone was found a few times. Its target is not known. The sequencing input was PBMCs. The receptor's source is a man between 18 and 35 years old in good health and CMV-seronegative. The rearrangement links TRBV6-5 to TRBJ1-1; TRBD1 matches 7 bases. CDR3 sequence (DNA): TGTGCCAGCAGTAACCGACAGGGACACACTGAAGCTTTCTTT. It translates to CASSNRQGHTEAFF.